This T cell receptor (beta chain) comes out of a study of regulatory T cells in long-lasting Graves disease. Arm-PCR with iRepertoire HTBI primers amplified the CDR3 regions for these TCR beta libraries. Per the original methods: Among the samples, around 60 TRBV and some 15 TRBJ segments were identified. One entry per CDR3 protein results from TCRdb running MiXCR on the multiplex PCR reads. TCRdb's processing, not the authors', yielded these V and J calls. The profile covers roughly 220,000 distinct CDR3 sequences, with about 16% appearing a single time and around 20% taken by the ten largest. The trim removed 3 bases at V and 8 bases at J, leaving 5 bases unmatched. The V gene's germline CDR1 is LNHNV and CDR2 YYDKDF (reference sequence). The CDR3 has 13 residues. Noted time point: newly diagnosed GD, antithyroid drugs for less than 3 months. PBMCs provided the RNA from which the TCR library was made. Peripheral blood, nine milliliters of it, was drawn into EDTA tubes.

This clonotype was counted at least ten times. Its target is not known. Study-wide findings and caveats: With persistent disease, TRBV28, TRBJ1-2 and TRBJ2-5 were the favored segments. Peripheral blood alone, not thyroid tissue, underwent study.

The specimen comprised peripheral blood mononuclear cells (PBMCs), sampled at new diagnosis, from a patient treated with antithyroid drugs. The chain combines TRBV15 with TRBJ1-2, with TRBD1 matching over 8 bases. The source of this sequence is a female donor with Graves disease. The CDR3 region has the DNA TGTGCCACCAGCAGCCGACAGGGGAGCGGCTACACCTTC. Its protein product is CATSSRQGSGYTF.